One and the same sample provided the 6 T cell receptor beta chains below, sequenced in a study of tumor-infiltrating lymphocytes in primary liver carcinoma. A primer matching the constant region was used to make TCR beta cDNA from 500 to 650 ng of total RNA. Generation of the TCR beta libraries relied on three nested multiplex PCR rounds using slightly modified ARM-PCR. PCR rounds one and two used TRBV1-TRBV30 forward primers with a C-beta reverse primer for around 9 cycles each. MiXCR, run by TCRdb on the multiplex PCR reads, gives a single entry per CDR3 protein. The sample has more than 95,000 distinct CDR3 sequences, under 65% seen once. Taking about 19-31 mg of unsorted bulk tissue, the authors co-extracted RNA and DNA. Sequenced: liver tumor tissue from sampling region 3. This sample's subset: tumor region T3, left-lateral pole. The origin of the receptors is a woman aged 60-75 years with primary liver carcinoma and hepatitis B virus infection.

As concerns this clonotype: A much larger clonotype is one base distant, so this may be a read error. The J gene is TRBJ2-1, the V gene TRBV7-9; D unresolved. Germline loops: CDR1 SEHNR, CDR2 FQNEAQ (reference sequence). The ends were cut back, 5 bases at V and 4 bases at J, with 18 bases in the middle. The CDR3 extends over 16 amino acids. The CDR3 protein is CASSREGRKGYNEQFF. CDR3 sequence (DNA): TGTGCCAGCAGCCGCGAAGGACGGAAGGGTTACAATGAGCAGTTCTTC. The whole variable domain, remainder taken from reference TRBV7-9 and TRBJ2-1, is DTGVSQNPRHKITKRGQNVTFRCDPISEHNRLYWYRQTLGQGPEFLTYFQNEAQLEKSRLLSDRFSAERPKGSFSTLEIQRTEQGDSAMYLCASSREGRKGYNEQFFGPGTRLTVL.

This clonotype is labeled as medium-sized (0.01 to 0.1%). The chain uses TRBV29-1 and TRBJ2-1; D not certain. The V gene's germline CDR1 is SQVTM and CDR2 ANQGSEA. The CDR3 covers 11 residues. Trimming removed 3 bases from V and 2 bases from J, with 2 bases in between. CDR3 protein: CSVETYNEQFF. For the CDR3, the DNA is TGCAGCGTTGAGACCTACAATGAGCAGTTCTTC.

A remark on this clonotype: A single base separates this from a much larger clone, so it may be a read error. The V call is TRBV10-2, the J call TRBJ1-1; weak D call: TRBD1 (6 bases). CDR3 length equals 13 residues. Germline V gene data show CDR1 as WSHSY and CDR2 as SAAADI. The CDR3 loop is CTSRYRVDTEAFF. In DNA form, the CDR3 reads TGCACCAGCAGGTACAGGGTGGACACTGAAGCTTTCTTT.

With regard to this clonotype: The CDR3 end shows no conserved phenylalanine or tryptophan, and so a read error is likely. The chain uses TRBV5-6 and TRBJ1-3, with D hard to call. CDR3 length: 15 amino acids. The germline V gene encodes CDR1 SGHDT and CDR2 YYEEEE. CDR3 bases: TGTGCCAGCAGCTCTCGAATTAGCTCTGGATACACCATATATCTT. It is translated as CASSSRISSGYTIYL.

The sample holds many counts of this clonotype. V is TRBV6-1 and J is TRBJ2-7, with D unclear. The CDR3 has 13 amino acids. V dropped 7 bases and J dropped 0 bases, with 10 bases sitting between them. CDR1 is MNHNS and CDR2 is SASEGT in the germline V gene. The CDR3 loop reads CASKQVSSYEQYF. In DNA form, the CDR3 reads TGTGCCAGCAAACAAGTGTCCTCCTACGAGCAGTACTTC.

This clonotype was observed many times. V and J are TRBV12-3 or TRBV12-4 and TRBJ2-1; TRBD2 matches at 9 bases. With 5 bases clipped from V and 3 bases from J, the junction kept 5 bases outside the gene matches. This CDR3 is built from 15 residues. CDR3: CASSTEREDYNEQFF. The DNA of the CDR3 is TGTGCCAGCAGTACTGAGCGGGAGGACTACAATGAGCAGTTCTTC.